The clone carrying this T cell receptor (beta chain) was found many times. No antigen is known for it. The data stem from a study of early T cells in non-severe SARS-CoV-2 infection. Study at large: Unsorted whole-blood RNA was sequenced in bulk, leaving chains unpaired. General study points: In VDJdb matching, anti-spike CD8 responses were favored while private and CD4 specificities went missing.

V lost 6 bases and J lost 6; bases outside the gene matches: 7. This CDR3 is built from 15 residues. The germline CDR1 and CDR2 sequences are SNHLY and FYNNEI. Molecules of cDNA were individually given unique molecular identifiers that were attached to them. TCRdb reprocessed the 5' RACE reads via MiXCR and lists one record per CDR3 protein. The data show some 70,000 distinct CDR3 sequences, around a tenth seen once. This clonotype was obtained from an adult who was a healthcare worker with PCR-confirmed SARS-CoV-2 infection or an uninfected control (not recorded which). The source material was whole blood. V is TRBV2 and J is TRBJ1-5; 11 bases are a match to TRBD1. The CDR3 bases are TGTGCCAGCAGGGATGGACAGGGGGCCGCTCAGCCCCAGCATTTT. Protein product: CASRDGQGAAQPQHF.